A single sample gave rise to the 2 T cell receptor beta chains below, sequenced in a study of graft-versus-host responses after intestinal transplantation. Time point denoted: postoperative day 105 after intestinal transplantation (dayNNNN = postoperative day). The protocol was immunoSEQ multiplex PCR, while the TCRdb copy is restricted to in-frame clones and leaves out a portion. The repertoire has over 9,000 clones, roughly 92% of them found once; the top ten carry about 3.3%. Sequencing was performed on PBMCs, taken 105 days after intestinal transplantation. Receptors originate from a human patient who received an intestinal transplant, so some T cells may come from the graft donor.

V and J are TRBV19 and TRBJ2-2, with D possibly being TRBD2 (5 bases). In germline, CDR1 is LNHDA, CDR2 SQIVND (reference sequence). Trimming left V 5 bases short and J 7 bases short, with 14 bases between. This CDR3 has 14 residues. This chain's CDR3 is CASSARTGGGELFF. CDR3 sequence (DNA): TGTGCCAGTAGTGCCCGGACTGGTGGCGGGGAGCTGTTTTTT.

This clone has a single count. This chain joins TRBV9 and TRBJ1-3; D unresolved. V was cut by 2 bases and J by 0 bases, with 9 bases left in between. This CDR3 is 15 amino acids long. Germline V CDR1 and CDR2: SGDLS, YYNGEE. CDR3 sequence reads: CASSVGSDSGNTIYF. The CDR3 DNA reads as TGTGCCAGCAGCGTCGGGAGCGACTCTGGAAACACCATATATTTT.